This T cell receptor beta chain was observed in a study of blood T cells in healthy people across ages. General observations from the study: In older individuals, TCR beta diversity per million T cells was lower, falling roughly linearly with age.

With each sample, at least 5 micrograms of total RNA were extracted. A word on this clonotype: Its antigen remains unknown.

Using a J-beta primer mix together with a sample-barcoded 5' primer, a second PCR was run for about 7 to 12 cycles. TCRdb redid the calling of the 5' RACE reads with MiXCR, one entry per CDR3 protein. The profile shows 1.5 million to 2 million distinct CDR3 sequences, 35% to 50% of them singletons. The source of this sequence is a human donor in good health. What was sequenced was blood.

Here the CDR3 reads CASSLALSAAEAFF. In DNA form, the CDR3 reads TGTGCCAGCAGCTTAGCTTTATCAGCGGCTGAAGCTTTCTTT. The chain joins TRBV7-2 to TRBJ1-1; D is undetermined. The CDR3 contains 14 residues. The V gene's germline CDR1 is SGHTA and CDR2 FQGNSA. V shed 0 bases and J shed 6 bases, with 11 bases lying between them.